The clone carrying this T cell receptor (beta chain) has more than one count but fewer than ten. This specimen belongs to a study of control samples from healthy donors and cancer patients. This CDR3 contains 17 residues. Germline V gene data show CDR1 as MNHEY and CDR2 as SVGEGT. The V gene lost 5 bases and the J gene lost 1 base, with 15 bases spanning the gap. TCRdb's table, derived via immunoSEQ multiplex PCR, lists solely in-frame clones and lacks some. The repertoire consists of over 100,000 clones, with around 90% occurring once and the leading ten covering roughly 2.6%. The chain couples TRBV6-2 or TRBV6-3 to TRBJ2-6; D may match TRBD1 or TRBD2 (5 bases each). Source material: blood. The origin of this receptor is a man between 40 and 49 years old in good health. CDR3 nucleotides: TGTGCCAGCAGTAAGGGGAGAGGGACGTCTGGGGCCAACGTCCTGACTTTC. It is translated as CASSKGRGTSGANVLTF.